A selection of T cell receptor beta chains follows, all from one sample in a study of T cell repertoires in aging, cancer and after chemotherapy. TCRdb passed the multiplex PCR reads through MiXCR, listing each CDR3 protein once. The data contain thousands of distinct CDR3 sequences, about a third of them singletons. The specimen sequenced was blood. These receptors all come from a human donor in good health. The conserved cysteine and the conserved F or W are not part of the CDR3 here.

v_gene: TRBV27; CDR3aa: ASTSQGVRFQY
v_gene: TRBV6-1; CDR3aa: ASISRDRGGGNYGYT
v_gene: TRBV30; CDR3aa: AWRLRGPNNSPLH
v_gene: TRBV6-6; CDR3aa: ASMGNTEAF
v_gene: TRBV5-6; CDR3aa: ASSWKGQGREQY
v_gene: TRBV6-2/TRBV6-3; CDR3aa: ASKTSGGAYTGELF
v_gene: TRBV6-1; CDR3aa: ASSEGQGGNTIY
v_gene: TRBV6-5; CDR3aa: ASSYSLVETQY
v_gene: TRBV19; CDR3aa: ASRTGTGNLNTEAF
v_gene: TRBV7-6; CDR3aa: ASRTMDYGYT
v_gene: TRBV7-2; CDR3aa: ASSPSRQLNQPQH
v_gene: TRBV18; CDR3aa: ASSPRGVNQPQH
v_gene: TRBV12-3/TRBV12-4; CDR3aa: ASSLIRATYEQY
v_gene: TRBV5-4; CDR3aa: ASSLSQGRETQY
v_gene: TRBV11-1; CDR3aa: ASSLAPQGVT
v_gene: TRBV19; CDR3aa: ASSMEPHRGGSNQPQH
v_gene: TRBV18; CDR3aa: ASSPSVVVDSNQPQH